This T cell receptor beta chain comes out of a study of blood T cells in healthy people across ages. Study outcomes and limitations: Using unsorted PBMCs precluded a conclusive naive versus antigen-experienced comparison.

In terms of origin and age, donors were healthy Caucasian individuals from Russia aged about 6 to 90. Per-sample yields of isolated PBMCs were at least 6 million. For the second PCR, which ran for 7 to 11 cycles, a sample-barcoded 5' primer and a J-beta primer mix were used. Every individual sample yielded 2.5 million or more paired-end reads (each containing CDR3). Each CDR3 protein gets one entry after TCRdb re-called the 5' RACE reads with MiXCR. The data hold about 1.8 million distinct CDR3 sequences, with around half observed a single time. Germline V gene sequence: CDR1 LGHNA, CDR2 YSLEER. V lost 2 bases to trimming and J lost 4 bases, with 22 bases between them. The CDR3 runs to 18 residues. Details on this clonotype: Its antigen is not known.

Sequenced sample: blood. This rearrangement joins TRBV4-3 to TRBJ2-3; possible D gene TRBD1, 5 bases. The clonotype originates from a woman aged 40 to 55 in good health. The CDR3 DNA reads TGCGCCAGCAGCCAATTGATGGTGACAGAGCGTGGGGCAGATACGCAGTATTTT. Its protein product is CASSQLMVTERGADTQYF.